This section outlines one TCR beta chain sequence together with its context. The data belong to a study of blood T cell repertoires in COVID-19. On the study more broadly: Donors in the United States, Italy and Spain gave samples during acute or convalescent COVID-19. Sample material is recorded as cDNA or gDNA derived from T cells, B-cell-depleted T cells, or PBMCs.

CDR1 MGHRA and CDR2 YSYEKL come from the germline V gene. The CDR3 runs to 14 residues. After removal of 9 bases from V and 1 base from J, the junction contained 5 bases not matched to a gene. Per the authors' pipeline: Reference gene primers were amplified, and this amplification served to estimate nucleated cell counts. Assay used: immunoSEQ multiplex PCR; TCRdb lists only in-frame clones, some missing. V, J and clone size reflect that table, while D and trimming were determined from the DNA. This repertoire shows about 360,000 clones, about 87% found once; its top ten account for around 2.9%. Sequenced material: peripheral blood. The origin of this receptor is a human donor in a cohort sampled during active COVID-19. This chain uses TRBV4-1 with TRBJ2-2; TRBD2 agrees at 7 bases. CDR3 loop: CASSSGRNTGELFF. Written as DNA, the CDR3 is TGCGCCAGTTCTAGCGGACGGAACACCGGGGAGCTGTTTTTT.